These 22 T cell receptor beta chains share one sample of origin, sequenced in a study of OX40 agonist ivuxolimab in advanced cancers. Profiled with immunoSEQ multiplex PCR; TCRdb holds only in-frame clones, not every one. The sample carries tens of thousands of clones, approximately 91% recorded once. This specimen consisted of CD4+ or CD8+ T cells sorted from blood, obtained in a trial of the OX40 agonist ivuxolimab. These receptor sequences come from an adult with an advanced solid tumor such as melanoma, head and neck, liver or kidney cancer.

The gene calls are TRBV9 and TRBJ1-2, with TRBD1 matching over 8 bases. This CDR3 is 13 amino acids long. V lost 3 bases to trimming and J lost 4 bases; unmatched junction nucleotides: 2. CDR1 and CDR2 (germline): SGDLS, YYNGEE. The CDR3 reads CASSDGTGYGYTF. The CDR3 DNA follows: TGTGCCAGCAGCGATGGGACAGGCTATGGCTACACCTTC.

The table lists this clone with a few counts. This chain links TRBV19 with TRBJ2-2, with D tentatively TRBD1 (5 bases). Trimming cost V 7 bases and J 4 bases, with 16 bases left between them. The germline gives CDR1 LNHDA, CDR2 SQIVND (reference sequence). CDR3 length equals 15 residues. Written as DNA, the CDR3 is TGTGCCAGTAAGACTGGGGCGCCGAGCACCGGGGAGCTGTTTTTT. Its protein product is CASKTGAPSTGELFF. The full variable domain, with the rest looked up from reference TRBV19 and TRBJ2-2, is DGGITQSPKYLFRKEGQNVTLSCEQNLNHDAMYWYRQDPGQGLRLIYYSQIVNDFQKGDIAEGYSVSREKKESFPLTVTSAQKNPTAFYLCASKTGAPSTGELFFGEGSRLTVL.

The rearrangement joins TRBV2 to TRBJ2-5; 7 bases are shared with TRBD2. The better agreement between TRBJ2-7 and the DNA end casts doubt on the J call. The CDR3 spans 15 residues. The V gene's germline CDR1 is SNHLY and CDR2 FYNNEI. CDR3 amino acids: CASSENQRGLYEQYF. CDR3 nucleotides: TGTGCCAGCAGTGAAAACCAGCGGGGACTCTACGAGCAGTACTTC.

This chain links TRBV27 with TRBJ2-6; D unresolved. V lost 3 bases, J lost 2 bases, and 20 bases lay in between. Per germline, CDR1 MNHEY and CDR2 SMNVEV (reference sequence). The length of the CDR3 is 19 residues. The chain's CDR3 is CASSLVGQALWTGANVLTF. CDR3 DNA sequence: TGTGCCAGCAGTTTGGTGGGTCAGGCCCTTTGGACTGGGGCCAACGTCCTGACTTTC.

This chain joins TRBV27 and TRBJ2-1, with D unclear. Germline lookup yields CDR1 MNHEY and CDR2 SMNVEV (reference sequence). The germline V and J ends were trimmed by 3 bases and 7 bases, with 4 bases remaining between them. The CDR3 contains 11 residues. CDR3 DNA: TGTGCCAGCAGTTTGGGGAATGAGCAGTTCTTC. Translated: CASSLGNEQFF.

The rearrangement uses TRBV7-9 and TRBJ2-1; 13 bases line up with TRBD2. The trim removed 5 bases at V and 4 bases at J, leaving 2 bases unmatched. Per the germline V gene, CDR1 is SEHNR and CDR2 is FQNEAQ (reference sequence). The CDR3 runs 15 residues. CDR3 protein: CASSPGLAGYNEQFF. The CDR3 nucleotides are TGTGCCAGCAGCCCGGGACTAGCGGGGTACAATGAGCAGTTCTTC.

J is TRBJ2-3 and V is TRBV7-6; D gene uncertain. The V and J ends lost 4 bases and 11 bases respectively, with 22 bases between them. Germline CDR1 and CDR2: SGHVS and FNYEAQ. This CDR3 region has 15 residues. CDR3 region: CASSSDSLSLGRQYF. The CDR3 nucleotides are TGTGCCAGCAGCTCCGATTCGTTGTCTCTCGGTAGGCAGTATTTT.

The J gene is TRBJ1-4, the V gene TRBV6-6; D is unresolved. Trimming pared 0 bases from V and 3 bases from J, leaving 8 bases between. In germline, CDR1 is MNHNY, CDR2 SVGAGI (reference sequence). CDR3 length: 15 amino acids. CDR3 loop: CASSYSGSANEKLFF. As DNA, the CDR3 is TGTGCCAGCAGTTACTCAGGGTCCGCTAATGAAAAACTGTTTTTT.

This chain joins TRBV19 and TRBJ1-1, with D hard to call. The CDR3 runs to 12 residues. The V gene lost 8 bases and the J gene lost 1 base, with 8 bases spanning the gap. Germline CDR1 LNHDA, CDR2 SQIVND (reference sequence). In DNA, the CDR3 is TGTGCCAGTTTGTCGGGGAACACTGAAGCTTTCTTT. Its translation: CASLSGNTEAFF. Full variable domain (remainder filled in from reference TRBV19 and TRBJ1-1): DGGITQSPKYLFRKEGQNVTLSCEQNLNHDAMYWYRQDPGQGLRLIYYSQIVNDFQKGDIAEGYSVSREKKESFPLTVTSAQKNPTAFYLCASLSGNTEAFFGQGTRLTVV.

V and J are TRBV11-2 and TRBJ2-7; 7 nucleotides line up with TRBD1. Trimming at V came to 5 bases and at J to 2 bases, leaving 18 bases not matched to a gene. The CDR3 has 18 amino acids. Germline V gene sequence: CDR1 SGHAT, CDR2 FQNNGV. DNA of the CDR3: TGTGCCAGCAGCCGACAGGGCTTCCACTCCGGGACCACCTACGAGCAGTACTTC. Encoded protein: CASSRQGFHSGTTYEQYF.

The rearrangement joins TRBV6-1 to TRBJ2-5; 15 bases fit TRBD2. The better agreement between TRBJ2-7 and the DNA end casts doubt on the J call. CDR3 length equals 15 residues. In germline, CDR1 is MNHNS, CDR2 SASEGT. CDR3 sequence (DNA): TGTGCCAGCACTTCCCGGACTAGCGGGAGGGGCGAGCAGTACTTC. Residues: CASTSRTSGRGEQYF.

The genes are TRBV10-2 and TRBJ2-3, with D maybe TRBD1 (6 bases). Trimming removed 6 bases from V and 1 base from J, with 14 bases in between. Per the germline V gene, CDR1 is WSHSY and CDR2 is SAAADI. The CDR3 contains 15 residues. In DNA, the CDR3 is TGCGCCAGCAGGGCGGACAGCCTACGCACAGATACGCAGTATTTT. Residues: CASRADSLRTDTQYF.

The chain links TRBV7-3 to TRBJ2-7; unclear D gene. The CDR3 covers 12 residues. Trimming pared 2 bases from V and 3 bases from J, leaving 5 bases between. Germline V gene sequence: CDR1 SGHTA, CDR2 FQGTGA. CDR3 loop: CASSLGVYEQYF. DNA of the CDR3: TGTGCCAGCAGCTTAGGGGTCTACGAGCAGTACTTC.

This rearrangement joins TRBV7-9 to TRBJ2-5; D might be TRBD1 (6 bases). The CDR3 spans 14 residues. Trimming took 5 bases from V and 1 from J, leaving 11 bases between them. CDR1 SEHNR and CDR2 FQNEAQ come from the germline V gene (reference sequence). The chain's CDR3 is CASSPRDTQETQYF. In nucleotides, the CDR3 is TGTGCCAGCAGCCCTCGGGACACCCAAGAGACCCAGTACTTC.

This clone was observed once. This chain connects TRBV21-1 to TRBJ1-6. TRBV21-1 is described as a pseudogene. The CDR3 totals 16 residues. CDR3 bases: TGTGCCAGCAGCAATCCCGGGACCTTCAATAATTCACCCCTCCACTTT. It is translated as CASSNPGTFNNSPLHF.

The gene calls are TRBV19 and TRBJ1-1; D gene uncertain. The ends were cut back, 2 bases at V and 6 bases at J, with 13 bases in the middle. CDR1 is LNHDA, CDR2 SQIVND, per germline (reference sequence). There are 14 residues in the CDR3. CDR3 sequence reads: CASSIQATGPEAFF. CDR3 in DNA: TGTGCCAGTAGTATACAGGCTACCGGGCCTGAAGCTTTCTTT.

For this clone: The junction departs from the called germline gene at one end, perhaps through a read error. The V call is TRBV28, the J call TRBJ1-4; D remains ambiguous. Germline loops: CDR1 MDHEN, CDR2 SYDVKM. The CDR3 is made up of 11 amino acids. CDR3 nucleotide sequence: TGTGCCGGCAGTAACGACGAAAAACTGTTTTTT. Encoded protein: CAGSNDEKLFF.

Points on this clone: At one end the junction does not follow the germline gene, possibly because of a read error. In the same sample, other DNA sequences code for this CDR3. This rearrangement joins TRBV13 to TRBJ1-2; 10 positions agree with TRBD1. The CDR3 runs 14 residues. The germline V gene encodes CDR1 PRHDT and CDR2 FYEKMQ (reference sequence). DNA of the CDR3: TGTGCCAGCAGCCTAGGGACAGGGGCATATGGCTACACCTTC. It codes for CASSLGTGAYGYTF.

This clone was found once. CDR3 protein: CASSYTGLNYGYTF. The CDR3 DNA reads TGTGCCAGCAGTTACACAGGGTTAAACTATGGCTACACCTTC. The chain joins TRBV6-6 to TRBJ1-2, with a tentative D call TRBD1 (6 bases). Trimming pared 2 bases from V and 2 bases from J, leaving 9 bases between. From germline, CDR1 is MNHNY and CDR2 SVGAGI (reference sequence). The CDR3 spans 14 residues.

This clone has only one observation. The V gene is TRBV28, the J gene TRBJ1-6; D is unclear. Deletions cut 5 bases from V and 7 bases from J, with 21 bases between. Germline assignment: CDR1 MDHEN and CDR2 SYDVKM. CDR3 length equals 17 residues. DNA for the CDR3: TGTGCCAGCAGTCCGACCGGGGATGGGTGGGAGAATTCACCCCTCCACTTT. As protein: CASSPTGDGWENSPLHF. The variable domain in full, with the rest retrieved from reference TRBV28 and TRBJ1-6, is DVKVTQSSRYLVKRTGEKVFLECVQDMDHENMFWYRQDPGLGLRLIYFSYDVKMKEKGDIPEGYSVSREKKERFSLILESASTNQTSMYLCASSPTGDGWENSPLHFGNGTRLTVT.

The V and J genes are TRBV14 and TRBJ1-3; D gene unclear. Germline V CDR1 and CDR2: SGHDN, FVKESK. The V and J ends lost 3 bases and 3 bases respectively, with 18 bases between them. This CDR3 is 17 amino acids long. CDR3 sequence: CASSQRTTVTFGNTIYF. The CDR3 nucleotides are TGTGCCAGCAGCCAGCGTACGACGGTTACCTTTGGAAACACCATATATTTT. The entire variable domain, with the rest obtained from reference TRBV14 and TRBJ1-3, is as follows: EAGVTQFPSHSVIEKGQTVTLRCDPISGHDNLYWYRRVMGKEIKFLLHFVKESKQDESGMPNNRFLAERTGGTYSTLKVQPAELEDSGVYFCASSQRTTVTFGNTIYFGEGSWLTVV.

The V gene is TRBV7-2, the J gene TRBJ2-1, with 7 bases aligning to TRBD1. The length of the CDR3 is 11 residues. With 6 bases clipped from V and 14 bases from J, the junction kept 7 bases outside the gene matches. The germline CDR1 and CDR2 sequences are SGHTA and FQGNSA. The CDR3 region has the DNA TGTGCCAGCAGTCCCGACAGGGAAAAGTTCTTC. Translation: CASSPDREKFF.